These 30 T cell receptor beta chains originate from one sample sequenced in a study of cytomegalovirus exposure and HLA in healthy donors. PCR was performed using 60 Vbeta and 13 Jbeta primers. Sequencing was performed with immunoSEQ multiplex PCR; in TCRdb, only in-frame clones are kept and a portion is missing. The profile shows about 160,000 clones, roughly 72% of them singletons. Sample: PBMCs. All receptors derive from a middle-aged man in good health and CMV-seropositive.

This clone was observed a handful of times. The CDR3 DNA follows: TGCAGCGTCCAAGGGCGGGGGAACACCGGGGAGCTGTTTTTT. Translating gives CSVQGRGNTGELFF. The chain joins TRBV29-1 to TRBJ2-2, with D maybe TRBD2 (6 bases). V lost 6 bases, J lost 1 base, and 12 bases lay in between. Germline V lookup: CDR1 SQVTM, CDR2 ANQGSEA. This CDR3 is 14 amino acids long.

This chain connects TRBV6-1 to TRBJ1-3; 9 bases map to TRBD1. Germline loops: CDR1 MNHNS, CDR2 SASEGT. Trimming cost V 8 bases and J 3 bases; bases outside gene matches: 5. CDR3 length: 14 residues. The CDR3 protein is CASLGTGYGNTIYF. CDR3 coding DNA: TGTGCCAGCCTAGGGACAGGGTATGGAAACACCATATATTTT.

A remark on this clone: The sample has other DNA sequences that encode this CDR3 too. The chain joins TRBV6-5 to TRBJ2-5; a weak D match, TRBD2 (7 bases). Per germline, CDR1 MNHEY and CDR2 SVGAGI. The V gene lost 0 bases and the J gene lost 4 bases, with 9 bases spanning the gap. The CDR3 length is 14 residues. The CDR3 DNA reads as TGTGCCAGCAGTTACTCGGGGGGGCGAGAGACCCAGTACTTC. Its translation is CASSYSGGRETQYF.

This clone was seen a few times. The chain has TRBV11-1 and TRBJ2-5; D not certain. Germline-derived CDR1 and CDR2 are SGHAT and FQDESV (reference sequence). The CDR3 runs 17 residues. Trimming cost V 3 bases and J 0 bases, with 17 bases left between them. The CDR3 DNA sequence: TGTGCCAGCAGCTTTGGAGCTACCAACGGATACCAAGAGACCCAGTACTTC. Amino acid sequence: CASSFGATNGYQETQYF.

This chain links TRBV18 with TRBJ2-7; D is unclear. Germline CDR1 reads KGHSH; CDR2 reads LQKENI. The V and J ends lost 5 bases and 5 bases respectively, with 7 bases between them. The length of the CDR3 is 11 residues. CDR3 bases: TGTGCCAGCTCATATTCAGACGAGCAGTACTTC. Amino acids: CASSYSDEQYF.

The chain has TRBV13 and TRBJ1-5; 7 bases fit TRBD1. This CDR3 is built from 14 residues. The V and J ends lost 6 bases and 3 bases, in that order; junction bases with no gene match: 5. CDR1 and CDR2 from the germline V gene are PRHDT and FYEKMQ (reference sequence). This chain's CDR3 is CASRPGTDNQPQHF. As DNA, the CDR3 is TGTGCCAGCAGACCCGGGACAGACAATCAGCCCCAGCATTTT.

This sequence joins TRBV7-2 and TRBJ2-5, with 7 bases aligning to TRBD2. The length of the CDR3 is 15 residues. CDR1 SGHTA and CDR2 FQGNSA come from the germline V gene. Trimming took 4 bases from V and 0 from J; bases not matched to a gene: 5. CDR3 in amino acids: CASSSSGTNQETQYF. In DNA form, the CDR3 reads TGTGCCAGCAGCTCATCCGGGACTAACCAAGAGACCCAGTACTTC. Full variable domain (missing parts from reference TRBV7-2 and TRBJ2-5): GAGVSQSPSNKVTEKGKDVELRCDPISGHTALYWYRQSLGQGLEFLIYFQGNSAPDKSGLPSDRFSAERTGGSVSTLTIQRTQQEDSAVYLCASSSSGTNQETQYFGPGTRLLVL.

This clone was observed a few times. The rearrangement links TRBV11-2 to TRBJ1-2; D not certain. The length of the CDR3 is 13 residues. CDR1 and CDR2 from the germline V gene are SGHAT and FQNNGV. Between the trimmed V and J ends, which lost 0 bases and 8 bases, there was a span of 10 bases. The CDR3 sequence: CASSLDRRRGYTF. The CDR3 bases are TGTGCCAGCAGCTTAGACAGGCGACGGGGCTACACCTTC.

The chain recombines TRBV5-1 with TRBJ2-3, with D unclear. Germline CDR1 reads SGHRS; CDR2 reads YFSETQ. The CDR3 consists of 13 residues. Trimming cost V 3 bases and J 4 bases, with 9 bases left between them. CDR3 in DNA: TGCGCCAGCAGCTCGCCAGTGGCAGATACGCAGTATTTT. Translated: CASSSPVADTQYF. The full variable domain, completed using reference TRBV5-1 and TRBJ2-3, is KAGVTQTPRYLIKTRGQQVTLSCSPISGHRSVSWYQQTPGQGLQFLFEYFSETQRNKGNFPGRFSGRQFSNSRSEMNVSTLELGDSALYLCASSSPVADTQYFGPGTRLTVL.

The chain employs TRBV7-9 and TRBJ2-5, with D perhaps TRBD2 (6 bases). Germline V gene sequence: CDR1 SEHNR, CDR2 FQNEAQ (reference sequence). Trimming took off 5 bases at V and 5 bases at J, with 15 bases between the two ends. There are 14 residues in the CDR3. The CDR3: CASSPAAGRETQYF. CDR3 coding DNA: TGTGCCAGCAGCCCCGCTGCGGGGAGGGAGACCCAGTACTTC.

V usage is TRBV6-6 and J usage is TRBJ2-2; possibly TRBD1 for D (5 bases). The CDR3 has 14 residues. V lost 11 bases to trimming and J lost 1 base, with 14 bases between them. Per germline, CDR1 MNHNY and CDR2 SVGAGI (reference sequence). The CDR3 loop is CAGEQGLNTGELFF. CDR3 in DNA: TGTGCCGGCGAGCAGGGATTGAACACCGGGGAGCTGTTTTTT.

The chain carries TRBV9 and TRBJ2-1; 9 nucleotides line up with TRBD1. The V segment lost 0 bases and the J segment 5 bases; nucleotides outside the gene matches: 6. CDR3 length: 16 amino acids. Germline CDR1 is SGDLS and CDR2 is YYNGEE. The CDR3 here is CASSVAATGGNNEQFF. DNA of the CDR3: TGTGCCAGCAGCGTAGCCGCGACAGGGGGTAACAATGAGCAGTTCTTC.

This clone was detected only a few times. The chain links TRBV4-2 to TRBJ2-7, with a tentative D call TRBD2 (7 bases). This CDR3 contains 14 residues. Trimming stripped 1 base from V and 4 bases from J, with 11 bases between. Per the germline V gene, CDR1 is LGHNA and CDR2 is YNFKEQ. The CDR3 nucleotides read TGTGCCAGCAGCCAAGGGGGAGGGGGATACGAGCAGTACTTC. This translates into CASSQGGGGYEQYF.

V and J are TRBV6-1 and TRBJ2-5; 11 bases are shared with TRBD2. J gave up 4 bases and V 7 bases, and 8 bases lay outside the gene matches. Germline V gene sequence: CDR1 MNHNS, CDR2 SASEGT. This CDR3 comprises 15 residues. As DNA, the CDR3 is TGTGCCAGCACCCCGGGACTAGCGGTCCCAGAGACCCAGTACTTC. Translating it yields CASTPGLAVPETQYF.

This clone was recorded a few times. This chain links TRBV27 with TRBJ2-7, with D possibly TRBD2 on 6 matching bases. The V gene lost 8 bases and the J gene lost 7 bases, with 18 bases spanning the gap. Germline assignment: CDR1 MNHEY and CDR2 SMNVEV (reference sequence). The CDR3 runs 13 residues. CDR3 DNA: TGTGCCAGCCAGGTGGGGGGAATAGGGGAGCAGTACTTC. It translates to CASQVGGIGEQYF.

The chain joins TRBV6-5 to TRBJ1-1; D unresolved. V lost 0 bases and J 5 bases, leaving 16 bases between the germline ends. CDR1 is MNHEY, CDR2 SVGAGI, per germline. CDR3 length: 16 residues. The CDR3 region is CASSYSSARAGTEAFF. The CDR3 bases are TGTGCCAGCAGTTACTCGAGCGCGAGGGCGGGTACTGAAGCTTTCTTT.

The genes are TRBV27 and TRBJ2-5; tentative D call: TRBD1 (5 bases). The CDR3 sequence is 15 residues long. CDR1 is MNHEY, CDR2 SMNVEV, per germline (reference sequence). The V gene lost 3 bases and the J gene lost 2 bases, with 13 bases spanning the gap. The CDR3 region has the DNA TGTGCCAGCAGTTTTGGGGCGGCAGCTCAAGAGACCCAGTACTTC. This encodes CASSFGAAAQETQYF.

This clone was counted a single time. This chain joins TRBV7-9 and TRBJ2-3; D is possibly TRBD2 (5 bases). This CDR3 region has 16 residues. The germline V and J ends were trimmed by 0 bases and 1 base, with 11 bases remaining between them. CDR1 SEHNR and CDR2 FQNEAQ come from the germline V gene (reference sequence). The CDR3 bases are TGTGCCAGCAGCTTAGCGACGGGAACTCGCACAGATACGCAGTATTTT. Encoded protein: CASSLATGTRTDTQYF.

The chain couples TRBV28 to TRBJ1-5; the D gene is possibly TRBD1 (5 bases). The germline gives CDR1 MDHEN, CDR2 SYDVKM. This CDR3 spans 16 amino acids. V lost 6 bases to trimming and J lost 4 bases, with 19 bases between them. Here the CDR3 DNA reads TGTGCCAGCAGGACGCCAGGGCAGGGTCGTAATCAGCCCCAGCATTTT. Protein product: CASRTPGQGRNQPQHF.

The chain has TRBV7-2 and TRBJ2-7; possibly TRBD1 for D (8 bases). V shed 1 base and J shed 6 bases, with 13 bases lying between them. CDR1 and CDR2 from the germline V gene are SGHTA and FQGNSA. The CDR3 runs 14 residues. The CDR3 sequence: CASSLDRGGREQYF. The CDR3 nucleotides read TGTGCCAGCAGCTTAGACAGGGGGGGGCGCGAGCAGTACTTC.

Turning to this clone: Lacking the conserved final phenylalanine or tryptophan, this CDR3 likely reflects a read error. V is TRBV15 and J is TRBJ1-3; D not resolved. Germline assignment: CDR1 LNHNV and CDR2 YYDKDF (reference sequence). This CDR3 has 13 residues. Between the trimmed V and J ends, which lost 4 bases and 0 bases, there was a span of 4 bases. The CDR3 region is CATSTGSGNTIYL. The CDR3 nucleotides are TGTGCCACCAGCACAGGCTCTGGAAACACCATATATTTG.

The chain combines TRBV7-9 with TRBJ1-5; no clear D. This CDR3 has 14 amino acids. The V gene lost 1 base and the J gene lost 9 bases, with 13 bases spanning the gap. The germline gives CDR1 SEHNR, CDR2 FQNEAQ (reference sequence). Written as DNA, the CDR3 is TGTGCCAGCAGCTTAGAGGGAGCTCTCTCGCCCCAGCATTTT. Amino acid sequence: CASSLEGALSPQHF.

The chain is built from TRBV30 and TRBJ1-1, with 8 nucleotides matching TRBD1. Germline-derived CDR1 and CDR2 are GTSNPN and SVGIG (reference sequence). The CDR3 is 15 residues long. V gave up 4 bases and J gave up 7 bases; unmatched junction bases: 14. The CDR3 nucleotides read TGTGCCTGGAATTGGGGACAGGAGGCATCGCGTGAAGCTTTCTTT. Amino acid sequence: CAWNWGQEASREAFF.

In nucleotides, the CDR3 is TGTGCCAGCTCACCACCGCAGGGCATGAACACTGAAGCTTTCTTT. Protein product: CASSPPQGMNTEAFF. The chain has TRBV18 and TRBJ1-1; tentative D call: TRBD1 (5 bases). Germline CDR1 and CDR2: KGHSH and LQKENI. Deletions cut 0 bases from V and 0 bases from J, with 8 bases between. CDR3 length: 15 residues.

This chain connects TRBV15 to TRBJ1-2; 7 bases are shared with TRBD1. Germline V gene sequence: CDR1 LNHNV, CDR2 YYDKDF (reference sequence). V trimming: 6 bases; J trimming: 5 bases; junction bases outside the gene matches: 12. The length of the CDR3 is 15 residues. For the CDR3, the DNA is TGTGCCACCAGTTTCCCGGGACAGTCTCGTTATGGCTACACCTTC. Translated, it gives CATSFPGQSRYGYTF.

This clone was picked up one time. CDR3 sequence (DNA): TGTGCCAGCAGCCCAGACAGGGACGAGCAGTACTTC. It specifies CASSPDRDEQYF. The chain employs TRBV7-2 and TRBJ2-7; 7 nucleotides align to TRBD1. CDR3 size: 12 residues. Germline lookup yields CDR1 SGHTA and CDR2 FQGNSA. Trimming cost V 5 bases and J 5 bases; bases outside gene matches: 3.

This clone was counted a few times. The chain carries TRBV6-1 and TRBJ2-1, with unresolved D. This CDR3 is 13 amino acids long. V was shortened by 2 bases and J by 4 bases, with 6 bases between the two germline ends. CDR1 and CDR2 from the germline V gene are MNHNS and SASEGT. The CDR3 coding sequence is TGTGCCAGCAGTGAAAGGAGTTACAATGAGCAGTTCTTC. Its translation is CASSERSYNEQFF.

CDR3 nucleotide sequence: TGTGCTAGTGGTCCATGGGGAACAGGGGGCACCGGGGAGCTGTTTTTT. This sequence encodes CASGPWGTGGTGELFF. This chain connects TRBV12-5 to TRBJ2-2, with TRBD1 identical over 8 bases. Trimming at V came to 5 bases and at J to 4 bases, leaving 9 bases not matched to a gene. Per germline, CDR1 LGHNT and CDR2 FRNRAP. This CDR3 has 16 amino acids.

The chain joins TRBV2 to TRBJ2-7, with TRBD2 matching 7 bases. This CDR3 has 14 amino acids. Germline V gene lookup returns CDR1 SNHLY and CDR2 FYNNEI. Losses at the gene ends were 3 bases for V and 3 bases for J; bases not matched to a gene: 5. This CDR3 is CASSEGGGYYEQYF. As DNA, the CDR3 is TGTGCCAGCAGTGAGGGGGGAGGGTACTACGAGCAGTACTTC.

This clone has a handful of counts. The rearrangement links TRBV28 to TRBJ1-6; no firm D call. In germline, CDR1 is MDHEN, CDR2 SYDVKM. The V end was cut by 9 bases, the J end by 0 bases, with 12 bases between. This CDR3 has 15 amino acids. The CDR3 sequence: CASSRGSSYNSPLHF. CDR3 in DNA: TGTGCCAGTAGTAGAGGAAGCTCCTATAATTCACCCCTCCACTTT.